This T cell receptor (beta chain) was captured in a study of cytomegalovirus exposure and HLA in healthy donors. Turning to the study itself: There were some 410 genotyped donors. Of these, 75% to 90% fell in the genetic ancestry cluster associated with self-reported Caucasian donors. The study's findings and limits: Later analysis placed DRB1 highest and HLA-C lowest in TCR association rates, which differed by HLA locus. From TCR beta sequences, most subjects' HLA-A and HLA-B alleles were reportedly predicted accurately.

A multiplex PCR was run with 60 Vbeta primers and 13 Jbeta primers. Assay used: immunoSEQ multiplex PCR; TCRdb lists only in-frame clones, some missing. The table lists 300,000 or so clones, roughly 86% of them singletons. The CDR3 is 14 residues long. Germline V CDR1 and CDR2: MGHRA, YSYEKL. V was cut by 3 bases and J by 0 bases, with 8 bases left in between. Concerning this clone: The antigen is unknown.

The chain links TRBV4-1 to TRBJ1-1; TRBD1 might be the D (5 bases). Sequenced: PBMCs. This receptor was taken from a woman aged 40 to 55 in good health and CMV-seropositive. CDR3 protein: CASSQDTMNTEAFF. CDR3 sequence (DNA): TGCGCCAGCAGCCAGGACACTATGAACACTGAAGCTTTCTTT.